This T cell receptor beta chain was sequenced for a study of T cells in Graves' hyperthyroidism and ophthalmopathy. Study-level results: In simple terms, a model built on 13 V-J features told ophthalmopathy apart from stable hyperthyroidism. With a median lead of roughly 6.8 months before onset, the model predicted ophthalmopathy. Clonotypes that were expanded in thyroid above 0.001 mostly appeared in blood too.

RNA transcripts were the template for amplifying TCR beta CDR3 regions. The HTBI primer set drove a first-round RT-PCR of the TCR CDR3. MiXCR, run by TCRdb on the multiplex PCR reads, gives a single entry per CDR3 protein. The sample lists almost 600,000 distinct CDR3 sequences, around 45% seen once, with more than 7% in the top ten. Ten or more counts support this clonotype. Its antigen is undetermined. Trimming took 2 bases from V and 1 from J, leaving 9 bases between them. Germline loops: CDR1 SGHRS, CDR2 YFSETQ. The CDR3 is 14 residues long. The V gene is TRBV5-1, the J gene TRBJ1-1; the D gene is possibly TRBD1 (5 bases). This receptor was identified in a woman under 30 with Graves' hyperthyroidism. Material: peripheral blood or thyroid tissue (not recorded which). The CDR3 DNA sequence: TGCGCCAGCAGCTTAGACAGTCAGAACACTGAAGCTTTCTTT. Amino acid sequence: CASSLDSQNTEAFF.